This T cell receptor beta chain was observed in a study of shared clonotypes between healthy human individuals. A split of CD4+ cells into CD45RA+ naive and CD45RA-negative memory subsets was performed. The CDR3 is made up of 13 amino acids. V dropped 0 bases and J dropped 5 bases, with 9 bases sitting between them. The germline V gene has CDR1 SGDLS and CDR2 YYNGEE. Notes on the study in general: Among donors, the sharing of clonotypes was expected to be influenced by sequencing depth. Estimated richness was generally greater in naive than memory subsets.

Notes on this clone: Its specificity is not known.

The assay was carried out at the deep level. The repertoire was sequenced with immunoSEQ multiplex PCR; TCRdb's copy has only in-frame clones and lacks some. The data show roughly 2 million clones, with 90% to 96% seen just once and around 0.13% held by the top ten. Input material: naive CD4+ T cells sorted from blood. Subset indicated: CD45RA+ positively selected. V gene TRBV9 combines with J gene TRBJ2-7; no reliable D call. The sequence was collected from a man aged 18-30 years in good health. The CDR3 protein is CASSVEPKHEQYF. The DNA for the CDR3 is TGTGCCAGCAGCGTAGAGCCGAAGCACGAGCAGTACTTC.